Each of the 19 T cell receptor beta chains below was sequenced from the same sample in a study of OX40 agonist ivuxolimab in advanced cancers. The method behind the library was the immunoSEQ multiplex PCR assay. Not all clones reach the TCRdb copy of this immuneACCESS table, which keeps in-frame sequences only. Checked studies attribute under half of the gap to unresolved V genes and leave the rest unexplained. Recorded for this sample are 50,000 to 85,000 clones; around 83% of them occurred a single time. Jointly, the top ten make up roughly 2.3% of the sample. The specimen was CD4+ or CD8+ T cells sorted from blood, collected in a trial of the OX40 agonist ivuxolimab. These receptors all stem from an adult with an advanced solid tumor such as melanoma, head and neck, liver or kidney cancer.

In its sample, this clone was seen once. The rearrangement joins TRBV27 to TRBJ2-3, with a possible D match to TRBD1 (6 bases). The germline V and J ends were trimmed by 3 bases and 0 bases, with 10 bases remaining between them. This CDR3 comprises 15 residues. Germline lookup yields CDR1 MNHEY and CDR2 SMNVEV (reference sequence). CDR3 DNA sequence: TGTGCCAGCAGTTTTGGGGGACAAAGCACAGATACGCAGTATTTT. It translates to CASSFGGQSTDTQYF.

This clone has a single count. V and J are TRBV28 and TRBJ2-1; 11 bases line up with TRBD1. Germline values: CDR1 MDHEN, CDR2 SYDVKM. V trimming: 5 bases; J trimming: 0 bases; junction bases outside the gene matches: 3. The CDR3 is made up of 16 amino acids. CDR3 amino acids: CASSPGQGASYNEQFF. CDR3 DNA sequence: TGTGCCAGCAGTCCTGGACAGGGGGCCTCCTACAATGAGCAGTTCTTC.

The V call is TRBV28, the J call TRBJ1-1; D is perhaps TRBD1 (5 bases). V gave up 1 base and J gave up 1 base, with 7 bases separating them. The length of the CDR3 is 14 residues. The V gene's germline CDR1 is MDHEN and CDR2 SYDVKM. The CDR3: CASSLLGGNTEAFF. The CDR3 DNA is TGTGCCAGCAGTTTATTGGGGGGGAACACTGAAGCTTTCTTT.

V is TRBV7-3 and J is TRBJ2-5; D possibly corresponds to TRBD2 (6 bases). Germline CDR1 is SGHTA and CDR2 is FQGTGA. The CDR3 contains 13 residues. With 2 bases removed from V and 4 bases from J, the gap between germline ends came to 8 bases. The CDR3 bases are TGTGCCAGCAGCTTATCAGCGGGAGAGACCCAGTACTTC. Amino acids: CASSLSAGETQYF.

V is TRBV30 and J is TRBJ1-3, with D unresolved. The CDR3 covers 13 residues. The V end was cut by 1 base, the J end by 0 bases, with 4 bases between. The V gene's germline CDR1 is GTSNPN and CDR2 SVGIG (reference sequence). The CDR3, as DNA: TGTGCCTGGAGTGGGGACTCTGGAAACACCATATATTTT. Translating it yields CAWSGDSGNTIYF.

The CDR3 coding sequence is TGTGCCAGCAGCCCGGGACTAGCGGGGGCCTACGAGCAGTACTTC. Translation gives CASSPGLAGAYEQYF. The chain combines TRBV7-2 with TRBJ2-7, with 14 nucleotides matching TRBD2. The germline gives CDR1 SGHTA, CDR2 FQGNSA. This CDR3 is 15 amino acids long. V lost 5 bases to trimming and J lost 2 bases; unmatched junction nucleotides: 2.

In its sample, this clone was seen a few times. The chain employs TRBV6-5 and TRBJ2-7; 9 positions match TRBD2. Germline V gives CDR1 MNHEY, CDR2 SVGAGI. CDR3 size: 15 residues. J lost 0 bases, V lost 6 bases, and 6 bases had no gene match. The CDR3, as DNA: TGTGCCAGCAGGAGCGGGACTAGCAGCTCCTACGAGCAGTACTTC. Its protein is CASRSGTSSSYEQYF.

The chain employs TRBV7-3 and TRBJ1-1; no clear D. Trimming removed 5 bases from V and 8 bases from J, with 12 bases in between. Germline CDR1 SGHTA, CDR2 FQGTGA. This CDR3 is built from 12 residues. CDR3 residues: CASSQEGLEAFF. The CDR3 DNA reads TGTGCCAGCAGCCAGGAGGGATTGGAAGCTTTCTTT.

This clone was seen once. The rearrangement links TRBV28 to TRBJ2-7; 8 nucleotides align to TRBD1. J lost 2 bases, V lost 8 bases, and 11 bases had no gene match. The CDR3 length is 15 residues. Looked up from germline, CDR1 is MDHEN and CDR2 is SYDVKM. The CDR3 protein is CASRTTGTGTYEQYF. In DNA, the CDR3 is TGTGCCAGCCGCACTACCGGGACAGGTACCTACGAGCAGTACTTC.

The chain uses TRBV10-1 and TRBJ2-3, with D perhaps being TRBD1 or TRBD2 (5 bases each). The germline gives CDR1 WNHNN, CDR2 SYGVQD (reference sequence). Trimming took off 4 bases at V and 3 bases at J, with 17 bases between the two ends. This CDR3 region has 16 residues. The CDR3 sequence is CASSGDLAPGTDTQYF. The CDR3 nucleotides are TGCGCCAGCAGTGGGGACCTCGCTCCCGGGACAGATACGCAGTATTTT.

J is TRBJ1-1 and V is TRBV11-2; D might be TRBD1 (6 bases). Germline CDR1 and CDR2: SGHAT and FQNNGV. With 3 bases removed from V and 6 bases from J, the gap between germline ends came to 17 bases. The CDR3 loop spans 15 amino acids. The CDR3 sequence is CASSFGGAGVAEAFF. In nucleotides, the CDR3 is TGTGCCAGCAGCTTTGGGGGCGCGGGAGTAGCTGAAGCTTTCTTT.

The V gene is TRBV21-1, the J gene TRBJ1-4. TRBV21-1 is described as a pseudogene. The CDR3 loop spans 15 amino acids. As DNA, the CDR3 is TGTGCCAGCAGCGTGGAGGGTAGATGTAATGAAAAACTGTTTTTT. As protein: CASSVEGRCNEKLFF.

This clone was observed a few times. This chain joins TRBV13 and TRBJ2-7; unclear D gene. The CDR3 runs to 13 residues. V lost 1 base, J lost 2 bases, and 6 bases lay in between. CDR1 is PRHDT, CDR2 FYEKMQ, per germline (reference sequence). CDR3 sequence reads: CASSLEDTYEQYF. The CDR3 DNA follows: TGTGCCAGCAGCTTAGAAGACACCTACGAGCAGTACTTC.

Details on this clone: This may be a read error: a much more frequent sequence differs by one nucleotide. The same CDR3 is also encoded by other DNA sequences in this sample. V usage is TRBV7-3 and J usage is TRBJ2-1; D remains ambiguous. This CDR3 has 13 residues. V lost 1 base to trimming and J lost 0 bases, with 1 base between them. In germline, CDR1 is SGHTA, CDR2 FQGTGA. The CDR3 reads CASSLNSYNEQFF. Written as DNA, the CDR3 is TGTGCCAGCAGCTTAAACTCCTACAATGAGCAGTTCTTC.

The rearrangement uses TRBV19 and TRBJ1-3; tentative D call: TRBD1 (6 bases). V gave up 2 bases and J gave up 0 bases, with 8 bases separating them. Germline lookup yields CDR1 LNHDA and CDR2 SQIVND (reference sequence). CDR3 length equals 15 residues. The CDR3 DNA sequence: TGTGCCAGTAGTATAAGGGACAACTCTGGAAACACCATATATTTT. Its translation: CASSIRDNSGNTIYF.

This chain links TRBV14 with TRBJ1-5; D call uncertain. Germline V lookup: CDR1 SGHDN, CDR2 FVKESK. The V and J ends lost 4 bases and 2 bases respectively, with 12 bases between them. The CDR3 has 15 amino acids. CDR3 residues: CASSPSGRGNQPQHF. As DNA, the CDR3 is TGTGCCAGCAGCCCGAGCGGACGGGGCAATCAGCCCCAGCATTTT.

This sequence joins TRBV27 and TRBJ2-2; 14 nucleotides agree with TRBD2. This CDR3 spans 16 amino acids. CDR1 and CDR2 (germline): MNHEY, SMNVEV (reference sequence). V lost 6 bases, J lost 7 bases, and 7 bases stayed unmatched. CDR3: CASRTSGRVSDGELFF. In DNA form, the CDR3 reads TGTGCCAGCAGGACTAGCGGGAGGGTATCGGACGGGGAGCTGTTTTTT.

V usage is TRBV5-6 and J usage is TRBJ2-7; D is perhaps TRBD2 (5 bases). CDR1 and CDR2 (germline): SGHDT, YYEEEE. The CDR3 loop spans 14 amino acids. V gave up 1 base and J gave up 0 bases, with 8 bases separating them. The CDR3 DNA reads TGTGCCAGCAGCTTGTTGAGGGACTCCTACGAGCAGTACTTC. Translated: CASSLLRDSYEQYF.

The chain links TRBV6-5 to TRBJ2-7; D might be TRBD2 (6 bases). CDR1 and CDR2 from the germline V gene are MNHEY and SVGAGI. Trimming removed 6 bases from V and 1 base from J, with 13 bases in between. This CDR3 comprises 14 residues. The CDR3 region has the DNA TGTGCCAGCAGGGGAGGAGGCGGATCCTACGAGCAGTACTTC. It yields the protein CASRGGGGSYEQYF.